These T cell receptor beta chains were read from a single sample in a study of PD-1 blockade in classical Hodgkin lymphoma. Produced via immunoSEQ multiplex PCR; TCRdb's table is partial and in-frame only. Among 50,000 or so clones, around 89% were seen once, and the ten largest hold around 14%. Sequenced here: peripheral blood mononuclear cells (PBMCs), sampled before the fourth cycle of nivolumab. The origin of the receptors is a human donor with classical Hodgkin lymphoma. The CDR3 runs from the conserved cysteine through the conserved F or W. The D gene is left open where the match is weak. Some rows have no size entry. The others give once, few or many, or a class for an expanded clone.

j_call clone_size v_call d_call cdr3_nt cdr3_aa
TRBJ2-7 . TRBV12-5 . TGTGCTAGTGGTTTGTTACCCGAACGGTACGAGCAGTACTTC CASGLLPERYEQYF
TRBJ2-7 . TRBV25-1 . TGTGCCAGCAGTGAAGTCCCTAGCGAGCAGTACTTC CASSEVPSEQYF
TRBJ2-1 . TRBV19 . TGTGCCAGCAGAACAGGGTCCGCGGGCAATGAGCAGTTCTTC CASRTGSAGNEQFF
TRBJ1-4 . TRBV11-3 . TGTGCCAGCAGCTTATGGGGCGCTGCTAATGAAAAACTGTTTTTT CASSLWGAANEKLFF
TRBJ2-7 . TRBV11-3 TRBD2 TGTGCCAGCAGCCGATTATGGACTAGCGGGGACTACGAGCAGTACTTC CASSRLWTSGDYEQYF
TRBJ2-7 . TRBV5-1 . TGCGCCAGCAGCTTGGATGGGGTCCACACCTACGAGCAGTACTTC CASSLDGVHTYEQYF
TRBJ2-5 . TRBV5-1 TRBD1 TGCGCCAGCAGCTCGGACAGGCCAAAAGAGACCCAGTACTTC CASSSDRPKETQYF
TRBJ1-5 . TRBV27 . TGTGCCAGCAGCTCACTCAAGACAGGACACTGGCCCCAGCATTTT CASSSLKTGHWPQHF
TRBJ2-1 . TRBV7-9 . TGTGCCAGCAGCTTCCCCCTCGGTTCGTACAATGAGCAGTTCTTC CASSFPLGSYNEQFF
TRBJ1-5 few TRBV4-2 . TGTGCCAGCAGCCAAGAATTGGGGGTGAGCCAGCCCCAGCATTTT CASSQELGVSQPQHF
TRBJ1-5 . TRBV2 . TGTGCCAGCAGTCGAGGGGATCGCAATCAGCCCCAGCATTTT CASSRGDRNQPQHF
TRBJ1-2 . TRBV15 . TGTGCCGCTGGTCTGGGGCACTATGGCTACACCTTC CAAGLGHYGYTF
TRBJ1-2 . TRBV5-5 . TGTGCCAGCACTCCAGAGGCCCGCGGAGGTTACACCTTC CASTPEARGGYTF
TRBJ1-4 . TRBV6-5 . TGTGCCACCTCAGGCAGACCGAATGAAAAACTGTTTTTT CATSGRPNEKLFF
TRBJ1-5 . TRBV6-1 . TGTGCCAGCAGTGAAGGCCCCAAATCAGCCCTGAAGCATTTT CASSEGPKSALKHF
TRBJ2-5 . TRBV11-2 TRBD1 TGTGCCAGCAGCTCAGGACAGGGGGCTTTGGAGACCCAGTACTTC CASSSGQGALETQYF
TRBJ2-3 . TRBV18 TRBD2 TGTGCCAGCTCACCATCTTGGGGGAGGGCCCTGGGCACAGATACGCAGTATTTT CASSPSWGRALGTDTQYF
TRBJ2-7 . TRBV6-1 . TGTGCCAGCTTCATAGCCGGGAACTCCTACGAGCAGTACTTC CASFIAGNSYEQYF
TRBJ1-1 . TRBV5-1 . TGCGCCAGCAGCTTGCTATCGGTCCAATTGCGGGGAAACACTGAAGCTTTCTTT CASSLLSVQLRGNTEAFF
TRBJ1-2 . TRBV18 . TGTGCCAGCTCACCCAACAACGGCTACACCTTC CASSPNNGYTF
TRBJ1-6 . TRBV27 . TGTGCCAGCAGTCCCACAAATTGGGGCAATTCACCCCTCCACTTT CASSPTNWGNSPLHF
TRBJ2-1 medium-sized TRBV9 . TGTGCCAGCGCCGAGGACAGCTCCTACAATGAGCAGTTCTTC CASAEDSSYNEQFF
TRBJ1-4 . TRBV7-8 . TGTGCCAGCAGCTTAGAGGGGGGGCGGAATGAAAAACTGTTTTTT CASSLEGGRNEKLFF
TRBJ2-5 . TRBV7-9 TRBD1 TGTGCCAGCAGCCGTGGGACAGGGGGCGAGGGAGAGACCCAGTACTTC CASSRGTGGEGETQYF
TRBJ2-4 . TRBV7-9 . TGTGCCAGCAGCTTAGAAGACAGTCGCATTCAGTACTTC CASSLEDSRIQYF
TRBJ1-5 . TRBV6-6 . TGTGCCAGCAGCCACGCCTCTCAGGGTTTTAATCAGCCCCAGCATTTT CASSHASQGFNQPQHF
TRBJ2-5 . TRBV2 TRBD2 TGTGCCAGCAGTACTAGCGGGGGGGCGGAGACCCAGTACTTC CASSTSGGAETQYF
TRBJ2-1 . TRBV6-1 TRBD2 TGTGCCAGTTCTCTCGGGAGGGAAGCTGTCGATGAGCAGTTCTTC CASSLGREAVDEQFF
TRBJ1-5 . TRBV6-6 . TGTGCCAGCAGTTACACAGGAAACAGGAAAAATCAGCCCCAGCATTTT CASSYTGNRKNQPQHF
TRBJ1-4 . TRBV14 . TGTGCCAGCCGCGCCTCGGGGACGGATAATGAAAAACTGTTTTTT CASRASGTDNEKLFF
TRBJ1-4 . TRBV6-1 . TGTGCCAGCTTGCAGGCGGGTAATGAAAAACTGTTTTTT CASLQAGNEKLFF
TRBJ2-7 . TRBV11-3 . TGTGCCAGCAGCTTATCTCCCAGGGGGGCCTACGAGCAGTACTTC CASSLSPRGAYEQYF
TRBJ2-7 . TRBV25-1 . TGTGCCAGCAGTGATTTCATTGCCACGGGGAACTACGAGCAGTACTTC CASSDFIATGNYEQYF
TRBJ1-4 . TRBV2 . TGTGCCAGCACCGGGGCTGGGGGGCCCTCCGGAAAACTGTTTTTT CASTGAGGPSGKLFF
TRBJ2-7 once TRBV5-1 . TGCGCCAGCTTCCGGGACCCCTACGAGCAGTACTTC CASFRDPYEQYF
TRBJ2-7 . TRBV2 . TGTGCCAGCAGTGAGGGCTCGATGTACGAGCAGTACTTC CASSEGSMYEQYF
TRBJ2-1 few TRBV21-1 . TGTGCCAGCAGCAAAGAAGGGGTCATAGGACTGGACTCCTACAATGAGCAGTTCTTC CASSKEGVIGLDSYNEQFF
TRBJ2-7 . TRBV28 TRBD2 TGTGCCAGCAGAGGGACTAGCGGCTACGAGCAGTACTTC CASRGTSGYEQYF
TRBJ2-7 once TRBV13 . TGTGCCAGCAGCTCCCCCTACGAGCAGTACTTC CASSSPYEQYF
TRBJ2-1 . TRBV5-1 . TGCGCCAGCAGCTTGTTTGACGGGAGCCGCAATGAGCAGTTCTTC CASSLFDGSRNEQFF
TRBJ2-7 . TRBV19 TRBD1 TGTGCCAGTAGTGCCGGGACAGGGAGACGGAGTTACGAGCAGTACTTC CASSAGTGRRSYEQYF